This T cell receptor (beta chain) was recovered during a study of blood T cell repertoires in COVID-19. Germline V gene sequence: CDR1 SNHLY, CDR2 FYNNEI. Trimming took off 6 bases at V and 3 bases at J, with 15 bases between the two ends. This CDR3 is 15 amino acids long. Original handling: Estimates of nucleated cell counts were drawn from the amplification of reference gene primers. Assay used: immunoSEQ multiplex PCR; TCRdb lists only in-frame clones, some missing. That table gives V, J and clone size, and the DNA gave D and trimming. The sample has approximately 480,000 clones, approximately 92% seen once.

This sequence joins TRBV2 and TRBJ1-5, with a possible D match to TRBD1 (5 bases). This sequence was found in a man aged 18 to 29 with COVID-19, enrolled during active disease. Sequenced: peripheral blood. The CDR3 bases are TGTGCCAGCAGGCAGACAGTGGCAGTCAATCAGCCCCAGCATTTT. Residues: CASRQTVAVNQPQHF.